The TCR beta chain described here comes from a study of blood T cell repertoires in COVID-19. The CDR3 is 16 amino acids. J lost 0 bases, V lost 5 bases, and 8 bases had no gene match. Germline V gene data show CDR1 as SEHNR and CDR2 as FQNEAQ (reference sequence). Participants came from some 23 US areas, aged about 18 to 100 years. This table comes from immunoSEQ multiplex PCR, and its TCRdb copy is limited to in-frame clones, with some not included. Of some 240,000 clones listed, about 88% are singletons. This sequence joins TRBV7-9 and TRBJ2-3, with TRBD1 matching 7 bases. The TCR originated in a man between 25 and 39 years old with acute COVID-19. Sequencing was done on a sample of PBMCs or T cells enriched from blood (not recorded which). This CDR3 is CASSPLGQPSTDTQYF. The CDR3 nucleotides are TGTGCCAGCAGCCCCTTGGGACAGCCTAGCACAGATACGCAGTATTTT.